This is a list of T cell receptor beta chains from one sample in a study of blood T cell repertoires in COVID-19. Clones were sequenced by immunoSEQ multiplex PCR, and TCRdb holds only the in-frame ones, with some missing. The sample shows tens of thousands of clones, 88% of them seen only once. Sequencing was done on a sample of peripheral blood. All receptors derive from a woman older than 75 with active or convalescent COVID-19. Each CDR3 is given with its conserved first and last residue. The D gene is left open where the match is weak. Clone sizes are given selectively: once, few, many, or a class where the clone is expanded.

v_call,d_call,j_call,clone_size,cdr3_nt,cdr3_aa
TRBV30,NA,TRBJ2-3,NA,TGTGCCTGGAGTGTAATCTCCGATACGCAGTATTTT,CAWSVISDTQYF
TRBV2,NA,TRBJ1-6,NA,TGTGCCAGCAGTGAATATAGTCATAATTCACCCCTCCACTTT,CASSEYSHNSPLHF
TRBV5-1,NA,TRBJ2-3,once,TGCGCCAGCAGCTTGGGAGTGCAAACTAGCACAGATACGCAGTATTTT,CASSLGVQTSTDTQYF
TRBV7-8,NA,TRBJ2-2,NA,TGTGCCACCGACACTAGCCGCGCCGGGGAGCTGTTTTTT,CATDTSRAGELFF
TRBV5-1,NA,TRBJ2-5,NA,TGCGCCAGCAGCAGGGGACGGGGGAAAGAGACCCAGTACTTC,CASSRGRGKETQYF
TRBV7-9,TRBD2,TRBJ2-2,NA,TGTGCCAGCAGCCGAGGCGGGGGGCGCGGGCCCGGGGAGCTGTTTTTT,CASSRGGGRGPGELFF
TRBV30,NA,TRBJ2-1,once,TGTGCCTGGAGTCAGGGTAACGGCAATGAGCAGTTCTTC,CAWSQGNGNEQFF
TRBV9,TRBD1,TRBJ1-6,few,TGTGCCAGCAGCGAGGACAGGGTTAATTCACCCCTCCACTTT,CASSEDRVNSPLHF
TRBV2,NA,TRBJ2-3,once,TGTGCCAGCAGGCCCGGGCTTGGGGCGGGGCCTAGCACAGATACGCAGTATTTT,CASRPGLGAGPSTDTQYF
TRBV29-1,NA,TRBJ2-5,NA,TGCAGTTCTGGAGGGGGGGGTACCCAAGAGACCCAGTACTTC,CSSGGGGTQETQYF
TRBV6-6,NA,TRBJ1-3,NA,TGTGCCAGCAGTGGTTCAGGGCCTGGAAACACCATATATTTT,CASSGSGPGNTIYF
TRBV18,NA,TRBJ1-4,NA,TGTGCCAGCTCACCGGGCCAGCTGATAGCTAATGAAAAACTGTTTTTT,CASSPGQLIANEKLFF
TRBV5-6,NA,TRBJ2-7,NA,TGTGCCAGCAGCTTGGCCTGGGGCCGGAGCGAGCAGTACTTC,CASSLAWGRSEQYF
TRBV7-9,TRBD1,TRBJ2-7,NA,TGTGCCAGCAGCTTAGTGGCCGGGACAGGGGTCGAGCAGTACTTC,CASSLVAGTGVEQYF
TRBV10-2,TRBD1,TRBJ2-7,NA,TGCGCCAGCAGCCGGGACAGGGGGGCCTACGAGCAGTACTTC,CASSRDRGAYEQYF